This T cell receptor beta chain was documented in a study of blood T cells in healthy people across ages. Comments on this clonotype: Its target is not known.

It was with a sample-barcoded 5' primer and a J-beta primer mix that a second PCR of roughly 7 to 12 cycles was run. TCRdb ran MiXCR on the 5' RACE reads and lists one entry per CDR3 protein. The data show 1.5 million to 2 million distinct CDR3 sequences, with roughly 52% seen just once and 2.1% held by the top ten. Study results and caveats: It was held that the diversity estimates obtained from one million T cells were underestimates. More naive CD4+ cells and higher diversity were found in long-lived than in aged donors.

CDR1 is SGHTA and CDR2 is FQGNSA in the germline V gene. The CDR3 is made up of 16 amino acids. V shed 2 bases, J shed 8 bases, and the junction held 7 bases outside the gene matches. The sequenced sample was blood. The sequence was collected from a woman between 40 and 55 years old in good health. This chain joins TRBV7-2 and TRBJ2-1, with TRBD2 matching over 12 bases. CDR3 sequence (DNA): TGTGCCAGCAGCTTAAGACTAGCGGGGGCCAGGGATGAGCAGTTCTTC. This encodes CASSLRLAGARDEQFF.